The present T cell receptor (beta chain) was sequenced within a study of blood T cell repertoires in COVID-19. This table comes from immunoSEQ multiplex PCR, and its TCRdb copy is limited to in-frame clones, with some not included. The sample records roughly 300,000 clones, about 86% being singletons. There are 17 residues in the CDR3. The chain has TRBV21-1 and TRBJ1-4. TRBV21-1 is reported as a pseudogene. Sequenced material: peripheral blood. The receptor was isolated from a young woman with COVID-19, enrolled during active disease. This chain's CDR3 is CASSKGSGVKTNEKLFF. The CDR3 DNA sequence: TGTGCCAGCAGCAAAGGGTCGGGGGTAAAAACTAATGAAAAACTGTTTTTT.